The T cell receptor (beta chain) under discussion was sequenced for a study of control samples from healthy donors and cancer patients. Libraries were prepared by immunoSEQ multiplex PCR; TCRdb keeps only in-frame clonotypes and omits some of them. The data show 150,000 or so clones, 70% to 90% seen once. The CDR3 runs to 12 residues. Germline CDR1 and CDR2: SGHTA and FQGNSA. The V and J ends lost 5 bases and 8 bases respectively, with 9 bases between them. The sequenced sample was blood. The source is a man aged 30 to 39 in good health. The chain combines TRBV7-2 with TRBJ1-4; D gene ambiguous. Here the CDR3 reads CASSQGREKLFF. The CDR3 nucleotides read TGTGCCAGCAGCCAAGGGAGAGAAAAACTGTTTTTT. Together with reference TRBV7-2 and TRBJ1-4, the CDR3 gives the full variable domain: GAGVSQSPSNKVTEKGKDVELRCDPISGHTALYWYRQSLGQGLEFLIYFQGNSAPDKSGLPSDRFSAERTGGSVSTLTIQRTQQEDSAVYLCASSQGREKLFFGSGTQLSVL.